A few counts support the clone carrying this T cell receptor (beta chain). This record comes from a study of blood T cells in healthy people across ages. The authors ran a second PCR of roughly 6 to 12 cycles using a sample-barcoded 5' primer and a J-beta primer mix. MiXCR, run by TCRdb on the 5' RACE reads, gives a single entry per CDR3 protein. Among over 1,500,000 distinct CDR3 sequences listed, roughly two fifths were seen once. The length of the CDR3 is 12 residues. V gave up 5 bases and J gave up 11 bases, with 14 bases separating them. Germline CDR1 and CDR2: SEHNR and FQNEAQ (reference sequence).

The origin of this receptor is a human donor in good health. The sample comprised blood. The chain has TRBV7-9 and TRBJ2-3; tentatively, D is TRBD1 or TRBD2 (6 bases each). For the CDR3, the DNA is TGTGCCAGCAGCCGCGGGACATTCAGGCAGTATTTT. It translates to CASSRGTFRQYF.